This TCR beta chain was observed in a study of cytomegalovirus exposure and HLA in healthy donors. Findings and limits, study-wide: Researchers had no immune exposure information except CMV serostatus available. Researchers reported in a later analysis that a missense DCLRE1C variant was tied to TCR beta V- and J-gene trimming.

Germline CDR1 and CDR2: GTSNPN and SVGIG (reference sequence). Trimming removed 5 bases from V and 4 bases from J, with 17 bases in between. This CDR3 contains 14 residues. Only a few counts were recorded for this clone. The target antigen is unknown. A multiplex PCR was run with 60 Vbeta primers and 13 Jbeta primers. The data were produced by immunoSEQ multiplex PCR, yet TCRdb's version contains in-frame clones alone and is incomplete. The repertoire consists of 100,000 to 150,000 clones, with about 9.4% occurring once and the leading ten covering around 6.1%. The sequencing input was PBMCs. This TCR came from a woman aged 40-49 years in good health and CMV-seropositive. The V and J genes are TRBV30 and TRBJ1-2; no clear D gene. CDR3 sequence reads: CAWSNEESGYGYTF. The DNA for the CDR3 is TGTGCCTGGTCAAATGAGGAATCGGGCTATGGCTACACCTTC.